A selection of T cell receptor beta chains follows, all from one sample in a study of graft-versus-host responses after intestinal transplantation. No antigen has been assigned to these receptors. Produced via immunoSEQ multiplex PCR; TCRdb's table is partial and in-frame only. The repertoire has 85,000 to 90,000 clones, more than 90% of them found once; the top ten carry around 0.33%. Sequences were derived from unstimulated CD4+ T cells sorted from spleen or lymph node cells, sampled before intestinal transplant. Receptor source: a human donor who received an intestinal transplant. CDR3s include the opening cysteine and the closing phenylalanine or tryptophan. D genes are given only for firm matches. Only part of the rows carry a size: once, few, many, or a class if the clone is expanded.

TRBD2 | TRBJ2-3 | TRBV5-4 | 16 | NA | TGTGCCAGCAGCTTGGCGGGAGGGCGAAACACAGATACGCAGTATTTT | CASSLAGGRNTDTQYF
NA | TRBJ2-7 | TRBV5-1 | 12 | NA | TGCGCCAGCAGTGCAGGCCCCTACGAGCAGTACTTC | CASSAGPYEQYF
NA | TRBJ2-7 | TRBV5-1 | 15 | NA | TGCGCCAGCAGCCTGGGCTTATCAGGGGCCTACGAGCAGTACTTC | CASSLGLSGAYEQYF
TRBD1 | TRBJ1-1 | TRBV5-8 | 18 | NA | TGTGCCAGCACTGAAATCCTCCTTCAGGGGGTGGGGGACACTGAAGCTTTCTTT | CASTEILLQGVGDTEAFF
TRBD2 | TRBJ2-2 | TRBV6-5 | 13 | NA | TGTGCCAGCCGATTAGCGGGGCCGGGGGAGCTGTTTTTT | CASRLAGPGELFF
NA | TRBJ2-7 | TRBV6-5 | 13 | NA | TGTGCCAGCAAGCGGGACAGAACCTACGAGCAGTACTTC | CASKRDRTYEQYF
NA | TRBJ1-1 | TRBV7-2 | 13 | NA | TGTGCCAGCAGCCTCTTTTTGAACACTGAAGCTTTCTTT | CASSLFLNTEAFF
NA | TRBJ1-6 | TRBV5-1 | 14 | NA | TGCGCCAGCAGCTTGGTGGGGAGTGATTCACCCCTCCACTTT | CASSLVGSDSPLHF
TRBD1 | TRBJ1-2 | TRBV6-5 | 14 | NA | TGTGCCAGCAGTCCCCCGACAGGGGGCTATGGCTACACCTTC | CASSPPTGGYGYTF
NA | TRBJ2-7 | TRBV11-2 | 15 | NA | TGTGCCAGCAGCTTGTCGAGGGCTGCGACCTACGAGCAGTACTTC | CASSLSRAATYEQYF
NA | TRBJ2-1 | TRBV12-2 | 16 | NA | NA | CASRFAAGSRYNEQFF
NA | TRBJ2-7 | TRBV6-5 | 15 | NA | TGTGCCAGCAGTTACTCGGGGAACAGAGGGGGCGAGCAGTACTTC | CASSYSGNRGGEQYF
NA | TRBJ2-6 | TRBV30 | 18 | NA | TGTGCCTGGAGTTTCTACAGGGGGGGGTCCTCTGGGGCCAACGTCCTGACTTTC | CAWSFYRGGSSGANVLTF
TRBD1 | TRBJ2-3 | TRBV19 | 15 | NA | TGTGCCAGTAGTACAAACAGGGGGTTGGCAGATACGCAGTATTTT | CASSTNRGLADTQYF
NA | TRBJ1-4 | TRBV4-2 | 18 | NA | TGTGCCAGCAGCCAAGATTCCGGCGTGGGCATAGATAATGAAAAACTGTTTTTT | CASSQDSGVGIDNEKLFF
TRBD2 | TRBJ2-1 | TRBV5-1 | 15 | NA | TGCGCCAGCAGCTGGCGACTAGCGGGAGGCAATGAGCAGTTCTTC | CASSWRLAGGNEQFF
NA | TRBJ2-7 | TRBV7-3 | 15 | NA | TGTGCCAGCAGCCCCACCTGGACACCCCCGGGCGAGCAGTACTTC | CASSPTWTPPGEQYF
TRBD2 | TRBJ2-1 | TRBV11-3 | 17 | NA | TGTGCCAGCAGCCCTCGCCCTAGCGGGAGGAATGTGAATGAGCAGTTCTTC | CASSPRPSGRNVNEQFF
TRBD1 | TRBJ2-7 | TRBV19 | 15 | once | TGTGCCAGTAGTATAGGGACAGGGGGTCCCTACGAGCAGTACTTC | CASSIGTGGPYEQYF
TRBD1 | TRBJ1-5 | TRBV6-1 | 15 | NA | TGTGCCAGCAGTAAGACAGGGCTGGTTCATCAGCCCCAGCATTTT | CASSKTGLVHQPQHF
TRBD1 | TRBJ1-4 | TRBV30 | 14 | NA | TGTGCCTGGAGTGTACAGGGGGTTAATGAAAAACTGTTTTTT | CAWSVQGVNEKLFF
TRBD1 | TRBJ2-7 | TRBV7-9 | 17 | NA | TGTGCCAGCAGCTCACCCGGAGGTCAGGGGGTAACCTACGAGCAGTACTTC | CASSSPGGQGVTYEQYF
NA | TRBJ1-1 | TRBV18 | 14 | NA | TGTGCCAGCTCATCGGACATGATGAACACTGAAGCTTTCTTT | CASSSDMMNTEAFF
TRBD1 | TRBJ2-7 | TRBV27 | 15 | NA | TGTGCCAGCAGTTACCCGGGACAGGGAAGGGGCGAGCAGTACTTC | CASSYPGQGRGEQYF
NA | TRBJ2-7 | TRBV30 | 12 | NA | TGTGCCTGGAGTGTGGGGGCCAACGAGCAGTACTTC | CAWSVGANEQYF
NA | TRBJ2-7 | TRBV6-5 | 14 | NA | TGTGCCAGCAGTCGGGGGACAGCCTCCTACGAGCAGTACTTC | CASSRGTASYEQYF
NA | TRBJ2-2 | TRBV14 | 13 | NA | TGTGCCAGCAGCCAAGTTTACGGCGGGGAGCTGTTTTTT | CASSQVYGGELFF
NA | TRBJ1-4 | TRBV11-2 | 15 | NA | TGTGCCAGCAGCTTAGTCGGGCAGCTTAATGAAAAACTGTTTTTT | CASSLVGQLNEKLFF
TRBD2 | TRBJ2-7 | TRBV4-2 | 15 | NA | TGTGCCAGCAGCCAAGGGATAGCGGGAGGGGGTGAGCAGTACTTC | CASSQGIAGGGEQYF
TRBD1 | TRBJ1-5 | TRBV30 | 18 | NA | TGTGCCTGGAGTAATACCTCGCTTCGGGACAGGGGCCATCAGCCCCAGCATTTT | CAWSNTSLRDRGHQPQHF
NA | TRBJ2-7 | TRBV19 | 14 | NA | TGTGCCAGTTCGGTGGCGGGCAGGTCCTACGAGCAGTACTTC | CASSVAGRSYEQYF
NA | TRBJ1-2 | TRBV20-1 | 11 | once | TGCAGTTCGGACAGTAACTATGGCTACACCTTC | CSSDSNYGYTF
NA | TRBJ1-6 | TRBV7-8 | 14 | NA | TGTGCCAGCAGCTCAGCACAGGGTCTCTCACCCCTCCACTTT | CASSSAQGLSPLHF
TRBD1 | TRBJ1-5 | TRBV4-2 | 15 | NA | TGTGCCAGCAGCCAACCCGACAGGGGGGGACAGCCCCAGCATTTT | CASSQPDRGGQPQHF
TRBD2 | TRBJ2-7 | TRBV5-1 | 16 | NA | TGCGCCAGCAGCTGGGGGACTAGCGGAGCCACCTACGAGCAGTACTTC | CASSWGTSGATYEQYF
NA | TRBJ1-2 | TRBV27 | 13 | NA | TGTGCCAGCAGTCGGGAAAGGGACTATGGCTACACCTTC | CASSRERDYGYTF
TRBD1 | TRBJ1-2 | TRBV28 | 13 | NA | TGTGCCAGCAGTACAGGGGCGGGTATGGGCTACACCTTC | CASSTGAGMGYTF
NA | TRBJ1-1 | TRBV28 | 12 | NA | TGTGCCAGCAGTTCTAGGGGTTGGAAGGCTTTCTTT | CASSSRGWKAFF
NA | TRBJ1-4 | TRBV21-1 | 17 | NA | TGTGCCAGCAGCAAAGATCCCCGAGAGGGAGGGAATGAAAAACTGTTTTTT | CASSKDPREGGNEKLFF
TRBD1 | TRBJ1-1 | TRBV23-1 | 14 | NA | TGCGCCAGGGAGACAGGGCCTTCGAACACTGAAGCTTTCTTT | CARETGPSNTEAFF
NA | TRBJ2-2 | TRBV5-4 | 12 | NA | TGTGCCAGCAGCCTAGGGTCCGGGGAGCTGTTTTTT | CASSLGSGELFF
NA | TRBJ1-1 | TRBV7-6 | 14 | NA | TGTGCCAGCACGCTACTTCCACAGAACACTGAAGCTTTCTTT | CASTLLPQNTEAFF
TRBD1 | TRBJ1-2 | TRBV6-6 | 14 | NA | TGTGCCAGCAGTTACTCGCAGGGGGCTAATGGCTACACCTTC | CASSYSQGANGYTF
NA | TRBJ2-3 | TRBV5-4 | 13 | few | TGTGCCAGCCCCGCCGTAAGCACAGATACGCAGTATTTT | CASPAVSTDTQYF
TRBD1 | TRBJ2-7 | TRBV5-1 | 15 | NA | TGCGCCAGCAGCTTGAGCCAGGGGGCTTCCTACGAGCAGTACTTC | CASSLSQGASYEQYF
NA | TRBJ2-3 | TRBV9 | 17 | NA | TGTGCCAGCAGCTTTTCCTCCGGGACCCTGAGCACAGATACGCAGTATTTT | CASSFSSGTLSTDTQYF
NA | TRBJ1-2 | TRBV19 | 13 | NA | TGTGCCAGTAGTATGTGGGGGAACTATGGCTACACCTTC | CASSMWGNYGYTF
NA | TRBJ2-7 | TRBV7-9 | 16 | once | TGTGCCAGCAGCTTAAGTGCGCGGGGATCCTCCTACGAGCAGTACTTC | CASSLSARGSSYEQYF
TRBD1 | TRBJ1-1 | TRBV2 | 17 | NA | TGTGCCAGCAGTGATGCTTTACAGGGGGCGCTGGACACTGAAGCTTTCTTT | CASSDALQGALDTEAFF
NA | TRBJ1-1 | TRBV11-2 | 14 | once | TGTGCCAGCAGCTTCAACAGGGAAGGCACTGAAGCTTTCTTT | CASSFNREGTEAFF